Listed below are T cell receptor beta chains from one sample, sequenced in a study of CD8+ T cells in alopecia areata. Generated by immunoSEQ multiplex PCR, the TCRdb table keeps only in-frame clones and is missing some. The table records under 40,000 clones, roughly 53% of them present only once. Sequencing input: CD4+ Tregs sorted from blood. The receptors were sampled from a human donor with alopecia areata. The CDR3 runs from the conserved cysteine through the conserved F or W. D genes are given only for firm matches. Rows give clone size only sometimes, using once, few, many, or a class for an expanded clone.

d_call	v_call	clone_size	cdr3_length	j_call	cdr3_nt	cdr3_aa
TRBD2	TRBV7-2	.	15	TRBJ2-1	TGTGCCAGCAGCACCCGTCTTGGCGGGGGTTATGAGCAGTTCTTC	CASSTRLGGGYEQFF
.	TRBV10-1	few	11	TRBJ2-1	TGCGCCAGCAGTGGGGCGAATGAGCAGTTCTTC	CASSGANEQFF
.	TRBV5-1	.	14	TRBJ2-1	TGCGCCAGCAGCTTGGGGCTCACTACAAGGGAGCAGTTCTTC	CASSLGLTTREQFF
.	TRBV7-9	once	14	TRBJ2-1	TGTGCCAGCAGCCGCACTCCTAGAAACAATGAGCAGTTCTTC	CASSRTPRNNEQFF
TRBD2	TRBV27	.	14	TRBJ2-7	TGTGCCAGCAGATTTAGCGGGAGTGGATACGAGCAGTACTTC	CASRFSGSGYEQYF
.	TRBV30	.	15	TRBJ2-2	TGTGCCTGGGGTACAGGGAGACTGGCAACCGGGGAGCTGTTTTTT	CAWGTGRLATGELFF
.	TRBV7-2	.	14	TRBJ2-7	TGTGCCAGCAGAGGGCCCCTAAGCTCCTACGAGCAGTACTTC	CASRGPLSSYEQYF
.	TRBV4-3	few	14	TRBJ2-5	TGCGCCAGCAGCCCCTCCCCGGGCGCAGAGACCCAGTACTTC	CASSPSPGAETQYF
TRBD1	TRBV11-1	.	15	TRBJ2-7	TGTGCCAGCAGCTTTACAGGGGGAGGCTCCTACGAGCAGTACTTC	CASSFTGGGSYEQYF
TRBD2	TRBV7-3	once	17	TRBJ2-1	TGTGCCAGCAGCTTAAATCCGGGACTAGCGGGGTACAATGAGCAGTTCTTC	CASSLNPGLAGYNEQFF
.	TRBV6-1	.	13	TRBJ2-1	TGTGCCAGCATGTCGGACGTTAAGAATGAGCAGTTCTTC	CASMSDVKNEQFF
.	TRBV10-3	.	14	TRBJ2-5	TGTGCCATCAGTGGAGGGGGGAGGTACGAGACCCAGTACTTC	CAISGGGRYETQYF
.	TRBV4-2	.	14	TRBJ1-1	TGTGCCAGCAGCCTCCTGACGGAGAACACTGAAGCTTTCTTT	CASSLLTENTEAFF
.	TRBV28	.	14	TRBJ1-3	TGTGCCAGCAGTGGGCACGTGAGTGGAAACACCATGTATTTT	CASSGHVSGNTMYF
.	TRBV5-1	.	12	TRBJ1-2	TGCGCCAGCAGCCGGGACCGCTATGGCTACACCTTC	CASSRDRYGYTF
.	TRBV15	.	14	TRBJ1-2	TGTGCCACCAGCAGACGCCTTCAGAGGTATGGCTACACCTTC	CATSRRLQRYGYTF
TRBD1	TRBV5-1	once	16	TRBJ1-6	TGCGCCAGCAGCTTTGGACAGGGCTCCTATAATTCACCCCTCCACTTT	CASSFGQGSYNSPLHF
.	TRBV19	.	14	TRBJ1-2	TGTGCCAGTACCCCCTGGGGGGGGGCGCAAGGCTACACCTTC	CASTPWGGAQGYTF
.	TRBV4-2	few	14	TRBJ1-1	TGTGCCAGCAGCCAAGTTACAGGGAACACTGAAGCTTTCTTT	CASSQVTGNTEAFF
TRBD1	TRBV29-1	.	13	TRBJ1-1	TGCAGCGTTGGTCACAGGGGAAACACTGAAGCTTTCTTT	CSVGHRGNTEAFF
TRBD2	TRBV11-2	.	17	TRBJ2-7	TGTGCCAGCAGCCTAGGGGCTAGCGGGAGGGCAGAGGGGGAGCAGTACTTC	CASSLGASGRAEGEQYF
.	TRBV29-1	.	20	TRBJ2-7	TGCAGCGTGGTCAAGTATTTATGGTACCGTACAATATTCATGGTGTACGAGCAGTACTTC	CSVVKYLWYRTIFMVYEQYF
.	TRBV7-9	once	13	TRBJ1-5	TGTGCCAGCGCCCAACAGGGCGATCAGCCCCAGCATTTT	CASAQQGDQPQHF
TRBD1	TRBV10-1	few	12	TRBJ1-2	TGCGCCGGCCTTGACAGGGTTGATGGCTACACCTTC	CAGLDRVDGYTF
TRBD1	TRBV29-1	.	14	TRBJ2-1	TGCAGCGTTGTAAACCCGGGACAGGGCCATGAGCAGTTCTTC	CSVVNPGQGHEQFF
.	TRBV6-5	.	14	TRBJ1-5	TGTGCCAGCAGTTATAGTGGGCCTCGGAAGCCCCAGCATTTT	CASSYSGPRKPQHF
TRBD2	TRBV7-2	few	16	TRBJ2-5	TGTGCCAGCAGCCCGTCGGGGGGGGCTCGCGCAGAGACCCAGTACTTC	CASSPSGGARAETQYF
TRBD2	TRBV13	.	17	TRBJ2-2	TGTGCCAGCAGCCCTAATGCCCGAGCGGGAACTGATGGGGAGCTGTTTTTT	CASSPNARAGTDGELFF
.	TRBV2	.	14	TRBJ1-5	TGTGCCAGCAGTCAATACAGGGTCCGACAGCCCCAGCATTTT	CASSQYRVRQPQHF
TRBD2	TRBV7-3	few	16	TRBJ2-1	TGTGCCAGCAGCTTAAACGGGGGGGCCATCGTAAATGAGCAGTTCTTC	CASSLNGGAIVNEQFF
.	TRBV6-5	.	14	TRBJ2-7	TGTGCCAGCAGTTCCCACCGAGGGGTCTGGGAGCAGTACTTC	CASSSHRGVWEQYF
TRBD2	TRBV5-1	.	17	TRBJ2-5	TGCGCCAGCAGCAGTTCCCCAACAGCGGGAGAGGGAGAGACCCAGTACTTC	CASSSSPTAGEGETQYF
.	TRBV7-9	.	13	TRBJ2-3	TGTGCCAGCAGCTTCATAAGCACAGATACGCAGTATTTT	CASSFISTDTQYF
.	TRBV5-6	.	15	TRBJ1-2	TGTGCCAGCAGCCTGCGCGGGGCCTCGACCCTTCGCTACACCTTC	CASSLRGASTLRYTF
TRBD1	TRBV5-6	few	14	TRBJ1-2	TGTGCCAGCAGCAGGACAGGGGGCGGCGGTGGCTACACCTTC	CASSRTGGGGGYTF
.	TRBV7-9	.	15	TRBJ2-5	TGTGCCAGCAGCTTACAGTTGGGCGCCTGGGAGACCCAGTACTTC	CASSLQLGAWETQYF
.	TRBV19	medium-sized	13	TRBJ1-5	TGTGCCAGTAGTACACAGGTCCATCAGCCCCAGCATTTT	CASSTQVHQPQHF
.	TRBV5-1	.	14	TRBJ1-2	TGCGCCAGCAGCTTCCTCAGGGTAGAGAATGGCTACACCTTC	CASSFLRVENGYTF
TRBD1	TRBV5-1	.	15	TRBJ1-1	TGCGCCAGCAGCCCCGGGACAGGGGGATTTACTGAAGCTTTCTTT	CASSPGTGGFTEAFF
TRBD2	TRBV15	.	14	TRBJ2-5	TGTGCCACCAGCAAGCGGGGGGCTAGAGAGACCCAGTACTTC	CATSKRGARETQYF
.	TRBV6-6	few	15	TRBJ2-1	TGTGCCAGCAAGACACAGGGATCGGTCTACAATGAGCAGTTCTTC	CASKTQGSVYNEQFF
.	TRBV10-2	.	14	TRBJ1-6	TGCGCCAGCAGCGAGAGAGTGGTTAATTCACCCCTCCACTTT	CASSERVVNSPLHF
.	TRBV25-1	.	13	TRBJ2-3	TGTGCCAGCAGTGATTTCGGCACAGATACGCAGTATTTT	CASSDFGTDTQYF
.	TRBV4-2	few	14	TRBJ2-3	TGTGCCAGCAGCCAAGGCTACAGCACAGATACGCAGTATTTT	CASSQGYSTDTQYF
.	TRBV4-3	once	15	TRBJ2-2	TGCGCCAGCAGCCAACAACCCTCTAACACCGGGGAGCTGTTTTTT	CASSQQPSNTGELFF
.	TRBV29-1	few	12	TRBJ2-5	TGCAGCGCTGGGGGCAGTAGACAGACCCAGTACTTC	CSAGGSRQTQYF